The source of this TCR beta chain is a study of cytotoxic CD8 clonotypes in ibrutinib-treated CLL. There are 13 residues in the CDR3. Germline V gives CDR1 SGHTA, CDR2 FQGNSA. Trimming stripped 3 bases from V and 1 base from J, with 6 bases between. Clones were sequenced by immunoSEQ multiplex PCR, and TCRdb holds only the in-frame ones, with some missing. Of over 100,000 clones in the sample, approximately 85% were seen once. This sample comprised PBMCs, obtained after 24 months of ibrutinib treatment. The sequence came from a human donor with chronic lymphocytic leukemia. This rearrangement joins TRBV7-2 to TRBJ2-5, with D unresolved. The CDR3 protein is CASSFMLQETQYF. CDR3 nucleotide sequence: TGTGCCAGCAGCTTTATGCTCCAAGAGACCCAGTACTTC.